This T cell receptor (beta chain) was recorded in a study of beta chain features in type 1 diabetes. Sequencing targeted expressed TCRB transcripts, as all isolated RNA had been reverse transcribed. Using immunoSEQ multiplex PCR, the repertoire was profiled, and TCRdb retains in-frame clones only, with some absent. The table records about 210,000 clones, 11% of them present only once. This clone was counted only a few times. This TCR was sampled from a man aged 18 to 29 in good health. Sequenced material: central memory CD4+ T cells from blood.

The CDR3 protein is CSAMDRGTYNEQFF. The CDR3 DNA reads as TGCAGCGCCATGGACAGGGGGACCTACAATGAGCAGTTCTTC. The chain recombines TRBV29-1 with TRBJ2-1, with 10 nucleotides matching TRBD1. The length of the CDR3 is 14 residues. CDR1 is SQVTM, CDR2 ANQGSEA, per germline. Trimming took 7 bases from V and 2 from J; bases not matched to a gene: 5.